This TCR beta chain was identified in a study of cytomegalovirus exposure and HLA in healthy donors. On this clone: The same CDR3 also results from other DNA sequences found in this sample.

Primers for the PCR totalled 60 Vbeta and 13 Jbeta. Generated by immunoSEQ multiplex PCR, the TCRdb table keeps only in-frame clones and is missing some. The sample contains 150,000 to 200,000 clones, around four fifths of which appear only once. The receptor comes from a female donor in good health and CMV-seronegative. What was sequenced was PBMCs.

The CDR3 region is CASSQGGGYTF. CDR3 DNA: TGTGCCAGCAGTCAGGGAGGCGGCTACACCTTC. This chain links TRBV6-5 with TRBJ1-2; perhaps TRBD1 as D (5 bases). V was trimmed by 5 bases and J by 8 bases, leaving 9 bases between them. CDR1 and CDR2 from the germline V gene are MNHEY and SVGAGI. The CDR3 totals 11 residues.